This T cell receptor (beta chain) comes out of a study of blood T cell repertoires in COVID-19. Turning to the study itself: Spain, Italy and the United States supplied samples that represented acute and convalescent COVID-19. The analysed material was cDNA or gDNA that came from T cells, B-cell-depleted T cells, or PBMCs.

V was pared by 6 bases and J by 5 bases, with 14 bases between. Per the germline V gene, CDR1 is SGHDT and CDR2 is YYEEEE. The CDR3 runs 13 residues. Original handling: Estimates of nucleated cell counts were drawn from the amplification of reference gene primers. Assay: immunoSEQ multiplex PCR; the TCRdb copy retains only in-frame clones and omits some. The DNA was the basis for D and trimming; V, J and clone size are from that table. The sample shows roughly 170,000 clones, around 79% of them seen only once. This sequence was found in a woman between 65 and 79 years old with acute or convalescent COVID-19. The chain uses TRBV5-6 and TRBJ1-2; possible D gene TRBD1, 5 bases. Sequences were obtained from peripheral blood. The CDR3 nucleotides read TGTGCCAGCACCCCGGTGGGGGGGTATGGCTACACCTTC. This gives the protein CASTPVGGYGYTF.